The subject of this entry is one TCR beta chain. What antigen it recognizes has not been identified. Preparation of the library involved the immunoSEQ multiplex PCR assay. For the multiplex PCR, a mixture combining 60 forward primers for TCR Vbeta segments and 13 reverse primers for TCR Jbeta segments was used. The CDR3 region of rearranged TCR beta genes was amplified from genomic DNA with a multiplex PCR assay. The amplified TCR beta libraries were sequenced on the Illumina HiSeq System as 87-base-pair reads. In the source study's methods: A later analysis counted about 80 million unique TCR beta chains across the approximately 700 repertoires, and 10 million to 11 million of these chains were shared by at least two donors. Raw reads were error-corrected and collapsed into unique sequences by a nearest-neighbor algorithm in which closely related sequences were merged to remove PCR and sequencing errors. Alignment of CDR3 sequences to IMGT reference sequences was used to assign V, D and J gene segments. For a sequence to be retained, a match of at least six nucleotides to both a V gene segment and a J gene segment was required. A rearrangement counted as productive if the CDR3 had no stop codons and remained in frame with V and J, and every other rearrangement counted as non-productive. CDR3 was defined according to IMGT convention as the region running from the second conserved V-encoded cysteine to the conserved J-encoded phenylalanine. The earlier analysis of some 540 of the donors excluded any sequence lacking an unambiguous match to a single V gene segment. In an earlier analysis of almost 600 of the donors, a V segment was called functional when productive rearrangements were above 56.7%, and segregating when the standard deviation between donors exceeded 5%. A statistical classification framework was built for diagnosing cytomegalovirus status from the catalog of TCR beta chain sequences. A later analysis assigned V and J genes by comparing TCR nucleotide sequences with IMGT/GENE-DB human TR gene sequences. A later analysis assigned CDR3 sequences and most-parsimonious VDJ recombination scenarios with the TCRdist pipeline. In a later analysis, each TCR beta chain was defined by its CDR3 amino acid sequence together with its V-gene family, and reads without a unique V-gene family were excluded. As a way to deal with suspected cross-contamination and a sequencing artifact, a later analysis dropped roughly 620 nucleotide sequences that were highly shared and had low generation probability. In a later analysis, a clonal expansion index for each public chain was calculated from normalized within-repertoire ranks of inferred template counts. In a later analysis, generation probabilities were computed using a VDJ recombination model fitted to out-of-frame rearrangements, and the results were checked against IGoR. Hypergeometric tests were used in a later analysis to score TCR-TCR, TCR-HLA and TCR-CMV co-occurrence, with a repertoire-size bias correction applied to the TCR pairs. A later analysis estimated false discovery rates by permuting HLA or CMV assignments 20 times. In a later analysis, co-occurring TCRs were grouped with DBSCAN, and TCRdist sequence similarity was added when clustering was performed within HLA-allele-positive subsets. Repertoires with fewer than 30,000 or more than 120,000 public chains were left out of co-occurrence clustering, as were five repertoires with anomalous nucleotide sharing. TCRdb carries this immuneACCESS record with in-frame sequences only. Its versions omit some clonotypes, under half of them owing to an unresolved V gene in the studies checked, with the rest unexplained. That table supplies the V and J calls and clone size; D and trimming were determined from the DNA. This sample's records show about 200,000 clones. The ten largest clones capture around 1.1% of the sample.

This specimen belongs to a study of cytomegalovirus exposure and HLA in healthy donors (TCRdb year 2017). As for the study more broadly: An earlier analysis of 587 of the donors reported more than 250 Gb of sequence data and 117 million unique TCR beta sequences from some 180 million T cells. Of the roughly 400 genotyped donors, approximately 83% fell in the genetic ancestry cluster associated with self-reported Caucasian donors. Because of strong linkage in the cohort, a few DR-DQ haplotypes were treated as single units for association and clustering. The later analysis used no new phenotypic data to find candidate immune exposures, relying instead on TCR beta sequences and their occurrence across donors. An earlier analysis of roughly 580 of the donors used high-throughput TCR beta sequencing to judge whether each TCR beta V gene segment behaved as functional or pseudogenic. To study patterns of TCR occurrence, a later analysis re-analyzed previously published TCR beta repertoires from 550 to 800 donors and added high-resolution HLA genotyping. The study aimed to test whether cataloging public T cell receptors could reveal signatures of past pathogen exposure. A later genetic analysis used genome-wide SNP genotypes for about 60% of the roughly 700 donors, treating that subset as a discovery cohort. The study combined high-throughput TCR immunosequencing, statistical association of individual TCRs with disease status, and machine learning to predict cytomegalovirus infection status. In addition to the first cohort of 666 subjects, a separate validation cohort of some 120 different subjects was used. An early release covering roughly 600 HLA-typed donors comprised about 310 gigabases of sequencing data and approximately 85 million unique TCR sequences. Among some 400 genotyped donors of the cohort, an average of approximately 230,000 unique TCR beta nucleotide sequences were sequenced per donor, around 18% of them non-productive. The study used immunosequencing to profile the T cell repertoires of several hundred subjects and linked those repertoires to cytomegalovirus serostatus. Class I and class II HLA loci were covered by the typing at four-digit resolution. The number of typed donors differed by locus: about 620-640 for A, B, C, DRB1 and DQB1; approximately 520 for DQA1; 606 for DPA1; and approximately 450 for DPB1. Every repertoire in the discovery cohort had been generated on one and the same sequencing platform. Donor age, sex, ethnicity and CMV serostatus were compiled together with the repertoire data. What the research found in general, with its limitations: Fewer than 20 rarely observed V segments, including chromosome 9 orphons, were excluded from the earlier analysis of some 590 of the donors because counts were too low. For the cohort, immune exposure information was limited to CMV serostatus. A cluster of highly shared sequence variants was judged likely to be a technical artifact of the sequencing pipeline. In a later analysis, HLA-associated TCR beta chains were found to be more clonally expanded and to have lower generation probabilities than equally common non-associated chains. The cohort was sequenced for TCR beta chains only, and without alpha or paired-chain data the features that could be detected were limited. The authors suggested that the approach could potentially be extended to other disease states and immunological phenotypes. According to a later analysis, TCR association rates differed among HLA loci, with DRB1 alleles showing the most associated TCRs and HLA-C alleles showing the fewest. According to a later analysis, most CMV-associated TCR beta chains appeared to be HLA-restricted, and the HLA associations seemed to be driven largely by CMV exposure. Several of the top co-occurrence clusters appeared to be linked to parvovirus B19, influenza, CMV and Epstein-Barr virus, according to a later analysis. A later genetic analysis reported fewer N-insertions in productive TCRs among donors in an Asian-associated ancestry cluster than the roughly 700-donor mean. A further reported finding was that TCR beta sequences accurately predicted the HLA-A and HLA-B alleles for most subjects in the first cohort. HLA typing was unavailable for some donors at each locus, so association tests used only the typed subset. Linkage disequilibrium might explain the correlated functional status among segregating V segments, but an unknown experimental factor could not be ruled out. Strong co-occurrence of HLA alleles, especially DR and DQ, made assigning TCR associations to individual alleles difficult. An association between a missense DCLRE1C variant and V-gene and J-gene trimming of TCR beta chains was found in a later genetic analysis and replicated in an independent cohort. Most TCR sequences were observed very rarely across donors, whereas some public TCRs were present in many individuals. An earlier analysis of 450 to 750 of the donors showed that most TCR beta V segments appeared in productive rearrangements either about 87% or about 30% of the time, which broadly matched IMGT annotations. A later analysis associated about 17,000 TCR beta sequences with specific HLA alleles at a false discovery rate of 0.05. In vitro tests confirmed that a few of the cytomegalovirus-associated TCR beta chains recognize cytomegalovirus antigens. The study listed 150 to 200 TCR beta chains as associated with cytomegalovirus. The classifier was reported to diagnose cytomegalovirus status with high specificity and sensitivity in both the original cohort and the validation cohort. Because the 87-base-pair reads could not distinguish some IMGT-functional V segments, including TRBV6-2 and TRBV6-3, those segments were excluded. Roughly uniform sequencing depth across donors was assumed in presence/absence analyses, although this assumption may not hold.

The cohort consisted of approximately 690 healthy bone marrow donors. Cohort members were all nominally healthy when sampled, although unrecorded immune exposures were likely present. The donor tested CMV seropositive and was one of the 289 seropositive cohort members. Each donor provided a peripheral blood sample, and peripheral blood mononuclear cells were used for TCR beta sequencing. The Qiagen DNeasy Blood Extraction Kit was used to extract genomic DNA from the blood cell samples. Counted from cysteine to phenylalanine, this CDR3 has 16 amino acids. Of all the DNA, just the CDR3 is kept, 48 bases in frame from base 1. The junction shows trimming of 4 bases on V and 2 bases on J, and the gene matches do not reach 7 bases of it. CDR1 is given as SGHNT and CDR2 as YYREEE, both from the germline V gene (reference sequence).

The chain uses TRBV5-4 and TRBJ2-1; 9 bases in the middle match TRBD1. This receptor was taken from a girl aged 2 to 10 in good health and CMV-seropositive. The sequencing sample was made of PBMCs. The CDR3 here reads CASSTGQGRAYNEQFF. The DNA sequence follows: TGTGCCAGCAGCACCGGACAGGGGCGAGCCTACAATGAGCAGTTCTTC.